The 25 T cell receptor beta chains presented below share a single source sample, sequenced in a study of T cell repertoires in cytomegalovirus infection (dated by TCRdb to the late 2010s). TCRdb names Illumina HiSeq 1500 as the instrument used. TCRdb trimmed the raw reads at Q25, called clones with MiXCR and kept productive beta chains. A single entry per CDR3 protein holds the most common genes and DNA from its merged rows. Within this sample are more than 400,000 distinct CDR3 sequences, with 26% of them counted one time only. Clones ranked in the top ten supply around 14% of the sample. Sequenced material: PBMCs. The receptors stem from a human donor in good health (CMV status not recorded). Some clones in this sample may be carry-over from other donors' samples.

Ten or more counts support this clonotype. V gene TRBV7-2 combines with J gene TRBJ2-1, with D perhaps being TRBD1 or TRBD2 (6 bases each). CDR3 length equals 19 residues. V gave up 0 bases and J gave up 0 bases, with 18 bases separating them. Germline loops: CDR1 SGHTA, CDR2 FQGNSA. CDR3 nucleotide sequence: TGTGCCAGCAGCTTAGCGCTTCGTCGCGGGACAAGCTCCTACAATGAGCAGTTCTTC. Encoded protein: CASSLALRRGTSSYNEQFF.

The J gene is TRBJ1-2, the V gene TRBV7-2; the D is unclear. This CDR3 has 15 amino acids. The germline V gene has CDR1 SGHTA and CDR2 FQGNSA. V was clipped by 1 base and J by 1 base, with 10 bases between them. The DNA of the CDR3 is TGTGCCAGCAGCTTAGGTCCCCAGCGTAACTATGGCTACACCTTC. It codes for CASSLGPQRNYGYTF.

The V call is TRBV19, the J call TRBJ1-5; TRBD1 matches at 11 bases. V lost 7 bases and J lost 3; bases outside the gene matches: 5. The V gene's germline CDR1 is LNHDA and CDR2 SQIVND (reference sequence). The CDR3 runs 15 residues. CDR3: CASTGQGAFNQPQHF. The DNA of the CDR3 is TGTGCCAGTACCGGACAGGGGGCCTTCAATCAGCCCCAGCATTTT.

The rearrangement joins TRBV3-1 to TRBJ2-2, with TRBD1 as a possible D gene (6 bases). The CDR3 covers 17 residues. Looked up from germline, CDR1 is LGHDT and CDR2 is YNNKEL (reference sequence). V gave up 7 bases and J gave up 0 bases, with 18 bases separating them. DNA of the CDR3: TGTGCCAGCACTGCGAGCCAGGGGCTTCCGAACACCGGGGAGCTGTTTTTT. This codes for CASTASQGLPNTGELFF.

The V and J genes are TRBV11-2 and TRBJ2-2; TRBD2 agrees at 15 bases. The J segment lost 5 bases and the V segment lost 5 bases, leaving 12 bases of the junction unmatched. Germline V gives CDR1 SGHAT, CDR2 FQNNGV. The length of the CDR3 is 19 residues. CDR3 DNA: TGTGCCAGCAGCCCTTGGGGGCCGGGACTAGCGGGAGGAACCGGGGAGCTGTTTTTT. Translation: CASSPWGPGLAGGTGELFF.

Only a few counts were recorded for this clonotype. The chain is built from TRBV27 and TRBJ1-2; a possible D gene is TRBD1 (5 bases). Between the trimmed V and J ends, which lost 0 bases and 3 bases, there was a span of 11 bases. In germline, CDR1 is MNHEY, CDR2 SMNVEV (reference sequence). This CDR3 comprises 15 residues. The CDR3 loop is CASSLSFGAHYGYTF. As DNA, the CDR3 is TGTGCCAGCAGTTTATCCTTTGGGGCACACTATGGCTACACCTTC.

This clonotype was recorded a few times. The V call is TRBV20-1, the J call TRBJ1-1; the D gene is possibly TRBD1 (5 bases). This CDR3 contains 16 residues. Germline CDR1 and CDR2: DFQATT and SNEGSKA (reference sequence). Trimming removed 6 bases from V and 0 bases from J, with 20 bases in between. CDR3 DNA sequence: TGCAGTGCCCCACGAGGGTCGGGGCTTTTGAACACTGAAGCTTTCTTT. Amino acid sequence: CSAPRGSGLLNTEAFF.

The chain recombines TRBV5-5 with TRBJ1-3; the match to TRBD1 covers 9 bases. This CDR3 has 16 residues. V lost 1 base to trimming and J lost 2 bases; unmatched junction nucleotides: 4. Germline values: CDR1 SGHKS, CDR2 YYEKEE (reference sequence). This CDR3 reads CASSLQTGGAGNTIYF. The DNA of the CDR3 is TGTGCCAGCAGCTTGCAGACAGGGGGAGCTGGAAACACCATATATTTT.

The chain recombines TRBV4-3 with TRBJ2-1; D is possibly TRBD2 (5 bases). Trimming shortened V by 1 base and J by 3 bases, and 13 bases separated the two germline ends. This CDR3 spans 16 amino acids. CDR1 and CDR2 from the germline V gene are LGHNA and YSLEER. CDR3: CASSQATNGIYNEQFF. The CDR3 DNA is TGCGCCAGCAGCCAAGCTACTAACGGGATCTACAATGAGCAGTTCTTC.

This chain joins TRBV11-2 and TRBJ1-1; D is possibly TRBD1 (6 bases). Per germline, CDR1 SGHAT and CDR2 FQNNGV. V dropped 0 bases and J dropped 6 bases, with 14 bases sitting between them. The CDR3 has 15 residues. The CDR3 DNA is TGTGCCAGCAGCTTAGAGTCAGGGGTTATCGCTGAAGCTTTCTTT. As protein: CASSLESGVIAEAFF.

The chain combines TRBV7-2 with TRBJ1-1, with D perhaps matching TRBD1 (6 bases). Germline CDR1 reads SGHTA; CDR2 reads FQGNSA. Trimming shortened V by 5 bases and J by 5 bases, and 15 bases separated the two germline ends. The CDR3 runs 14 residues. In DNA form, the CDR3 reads TGTGCCAGCAGCGTGACGACAGGCTCTACTGAAGCTTTCTTT. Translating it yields CASSVTTGSTEAFF.

CDR3 protein: CATSRGGAETQYF. For the CDR3, the DNA is TGTGCCACCAGCAGAGGGGGGGCAGAGACCCAGTACTTC. The gene calls are TRBV15 and TRBJ2-5; D is perhaps TRBD1 or TRBD2 (6 bases each). Germline-derived CDR1 and CDR2 are LNHNV and YYDKDF (reference sequence). The germline V and J ends were trimmed by 1 base and 4 bases, with 7 bases remaining between them. The CDR3 is 13 residues long.

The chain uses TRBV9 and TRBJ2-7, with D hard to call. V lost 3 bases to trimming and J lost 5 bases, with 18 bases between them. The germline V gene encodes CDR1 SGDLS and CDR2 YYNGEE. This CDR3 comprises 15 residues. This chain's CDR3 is CASSGGLLVGHEQYF. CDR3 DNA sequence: TGTGCCAGCAGCGGAGGTCTCCTAGTCGGTCACGAGCAGTACTTC.

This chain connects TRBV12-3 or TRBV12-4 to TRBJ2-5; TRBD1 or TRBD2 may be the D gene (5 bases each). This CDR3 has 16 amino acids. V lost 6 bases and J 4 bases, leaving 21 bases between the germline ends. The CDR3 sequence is CASSWGLGTGGETQYF. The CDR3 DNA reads TGTGCCAGCAGCTGGGGTCTAGGGACGGGCGGAGAGACCCAGTACTTC.

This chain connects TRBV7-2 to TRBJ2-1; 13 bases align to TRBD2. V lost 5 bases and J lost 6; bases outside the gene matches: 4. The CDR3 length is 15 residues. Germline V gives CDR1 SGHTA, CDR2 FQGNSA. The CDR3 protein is CASSQTSGRPNEQFF. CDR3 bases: TGTGCCAGCAGCCAGACTAGCGGGAGGCCCAATGAGCAGTTCTTC.

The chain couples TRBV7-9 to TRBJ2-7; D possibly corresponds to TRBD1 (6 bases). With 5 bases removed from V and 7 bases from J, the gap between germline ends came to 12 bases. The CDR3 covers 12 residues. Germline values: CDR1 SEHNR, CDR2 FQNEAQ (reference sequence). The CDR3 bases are TGTGCCAGCAGCCAGGACAGTTTGGAGCAGTACTTC. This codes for CASSQDSLEQYF.

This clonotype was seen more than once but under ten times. This chain's CDR3 is CASSLTQGRAGGYTF. The CDR3 DNA reads as TGTGCCAGCAGTCTCACACAGGGGAGGGCAGGGGGCTACACCTTC. This sequence joins TRBV28 and TRBJ1-2; 7 nucleotides line up with TRBD1. With 5 bases clipped from V and 8 bases from J, the junction kept 14 bases outside the gene matches. Germline V gene data show CDR1 as MDHEN and CDR2 as SYDVKM. The CDR3 spans 15 residues.

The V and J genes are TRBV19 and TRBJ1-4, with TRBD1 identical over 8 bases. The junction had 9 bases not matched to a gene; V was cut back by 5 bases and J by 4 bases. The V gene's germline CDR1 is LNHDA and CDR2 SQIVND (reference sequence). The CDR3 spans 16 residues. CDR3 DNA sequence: TGTGCCAGTAGTCCCCCTAGACAGGGGCTTAATGAAAAACTGTTTTTT. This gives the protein CASSPPRQGLNEKLFF.

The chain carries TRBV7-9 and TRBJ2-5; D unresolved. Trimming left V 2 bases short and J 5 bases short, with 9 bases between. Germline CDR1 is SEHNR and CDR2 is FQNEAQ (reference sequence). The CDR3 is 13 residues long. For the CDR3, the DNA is TGTGCCAGCAGCTTATTAAGTGGCGAGACCCAGTACTTC. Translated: CASSLLSGETQYF.

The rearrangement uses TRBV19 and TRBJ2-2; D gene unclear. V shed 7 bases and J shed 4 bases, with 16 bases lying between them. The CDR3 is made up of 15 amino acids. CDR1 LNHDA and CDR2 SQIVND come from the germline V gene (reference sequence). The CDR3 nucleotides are TGTGCCAGTATAAAAGCGCAGCGAGGCACCGGGGAGCTGTTTTTT. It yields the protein CASIKAQRGTGELFF.

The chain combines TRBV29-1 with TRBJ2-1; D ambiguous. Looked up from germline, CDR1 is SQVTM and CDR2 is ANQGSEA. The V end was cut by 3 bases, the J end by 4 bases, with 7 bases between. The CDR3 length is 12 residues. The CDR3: CSVDSGYNEQFF. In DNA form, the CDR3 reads TGCAGCGTTGATTCAGGATACAATGAGCAGTTCTTC.

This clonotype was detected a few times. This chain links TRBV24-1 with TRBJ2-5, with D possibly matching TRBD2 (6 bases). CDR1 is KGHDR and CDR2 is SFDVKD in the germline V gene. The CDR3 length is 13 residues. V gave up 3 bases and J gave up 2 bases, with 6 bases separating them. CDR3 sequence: CATSDGGQETQYF. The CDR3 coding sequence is TGTGCCACCAGTGATGGGGGGCAAGAGACCCAGTACTTC.

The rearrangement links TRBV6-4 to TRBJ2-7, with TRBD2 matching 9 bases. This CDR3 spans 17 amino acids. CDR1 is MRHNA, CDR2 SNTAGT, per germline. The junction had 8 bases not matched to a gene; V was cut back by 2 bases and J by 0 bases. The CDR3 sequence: CASSDQTTSGSSYEQYV. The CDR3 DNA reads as TGTGCCAGCAGTGACCAAACGACTAGCGGAAGCTCCTACGAGCAGTACGTC.

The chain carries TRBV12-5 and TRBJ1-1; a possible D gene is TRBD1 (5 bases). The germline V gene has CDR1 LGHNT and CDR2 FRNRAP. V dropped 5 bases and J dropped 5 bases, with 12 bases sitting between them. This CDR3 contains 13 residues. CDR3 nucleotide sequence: TGTGCTAGTGGTCCCCAGGGTGGAACTGAAGCTTTCTTT. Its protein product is CASGPQGGTEAFF.

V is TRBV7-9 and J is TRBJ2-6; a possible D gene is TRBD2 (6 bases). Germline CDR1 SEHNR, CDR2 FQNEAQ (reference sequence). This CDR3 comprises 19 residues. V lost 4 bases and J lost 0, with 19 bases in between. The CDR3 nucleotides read TGTGCCAGCAGCTCCCCGGGGGTTAAGAAATTCTCTGGGGCCAACGTCCTGACTTTC. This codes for CASSSPGVKKFSGANVLTF.